This is a list of T cell receptor beta chains from one sample in a study of blood T cells in healthy people across ages. TCRdb redid the calling of the 5' RACE reads with MiXCR, one entry per CDR3 protein. The sample records roughly 1.6 million distinct CDR3 sequences, 34% being singletons. What was sequenced was blood. The receptor set was obtained from a woman under 40 in good health. Each CDR3 is given with its conserved first and last residue. Clone size is not always given. Where it is, it says once, few, many or a class for expanded clones.

TRBV29-1 | many | CSVEGRGRREKLQETQYF
TRBV20-1 | NA | CSAPGRGQGAGYGYTF
TRBV6-4 | NA | CASSRQDSSGNTIYF
TRBV5-1 | NA | CASQREGRQETQYF
TRBV9 | NA | CASSVSVKGSNEQFF
TRBV7-9 | NA | CASTDGEWGSGNEQFF
TRBV7-2 | NA | CTSSLESGEQETQYF
TRBV3-1 | NA | CASSPFPASGRGNEQFF
TRBV7-8 | NA | CASNAPTSGRSSYNEQFF
TRBV6-5 | NA | CASTTGAGEAFF
TRBV3-1 | NA | CASSQDEVHFGESSYNEQFF
TRBV28 | few | CASRGTGGNEQYF
TRBV7-3 | few | CASTLAGVGETQYF
TRBV7-9 | few | CASSAGQGLSGANVLTF